The 30 T cell receptor beta chains below were found in one sample sequenced in a study of blood T cells in healthy people across ages (dated by TCRdb to between 2014 and 2016). The library was built by means of 5' RACE. The listed sequencing device is Illumina HiSeq 2500. A second PCR of roughly 6 to 11 cycles was run with a J-beta primer mix and a sample-barcoded 5' primer. TCRdb applied fastp at Q25 and MiXCR to the public reads, then kept only in-frame beta chains. For every CDR3 protein sequence, its rows merge into one entry that carries the most common genes and DNA. Within this sample are about 540,000 distinct CDR3 sequences, with approximately 25% of them counted one time only. The ten largest clones capture 7.5% to 9% of the sample. This sample was also put to use in a study of T cells of mothers and their children.

Sequences were obtained from blood. Receptors originate from a boy aged 5-17 years in good health.

The DNA of the CDR3 is TGTGCCAGCACCCCCCCCGGGACGTGGGGGACCCAGTACTTC. This encodes CASTPPGTWGTQYF. The chain couples TRBV7-2 to TRBJ2-5, with D possibly being TRBD1 or TRBD2 (5 bases each). Germline V gives CDR1 SGHTA, CDR2 FQGNSA. V lost 7 bases and J 7 bases, leaving 19 bases between the germline ends. This CDR3 has 14 amino acids.

The genes are TRBV7-9 and TRBJ2-1; 7 bases line up with TRBD1. There are 15 residues in the CDR3. Germline CDR1 reads SEHNR; CDR2 reads FQNEAQ (reference sequence). Trimming took 5 bases from V and 0 from J; bases not matched to a gene: 4. CDR3 sequence (DNA): TGTGCCAGCAGCCATTGGGACAGCTCCTACAATGAGCAGTTCTTC. The encoded protein is CASSHWDSSYNEQFF.

J is TRBJ1-4 and V is TRBV7-2; the match to TRBD1 covers 10 bases. The CDR3 loop spans 15 amino acids. CDR1 and CDR2 (germline): SGHTA, FQGNSA. V shed 2 bases and J 8 bases; nucleotides not matched to a gene: 5. Written as DNA, the CDR3 is TGTGCCAGCAGCTTATTAGGACAGGGGGACGAAAAACTGTTTTTT. Protein product: CASSLLGQGDEKLFF. Looking up the rest from reference TRBV7-2 and TRBJ1-4 gives the full variable domain: GAGVSQSPSNKVTEKGKDVELRCDPISGHTALYWYRQSLGQGLEFLIYFQGNSAPDKSGLPSDRFSAERTGGSVSTLTIQRTQQEDSAVYLCASSLLGQGDEKLFFGSGTQLSVL.

J is TRBJ1-2 and V is TRBV29-1; the D is unclear. CDR3 length: 12 residues. CDR1 and CDR2 (germline): SQVTM, ANQGSEA. Between the trimmed V and J ends, which lost 1 base and 3 bases, there was a span of 6 bases. The CDR3 DNA sequence: TGCAGCGTTGAAGTCAGTGACTATGGCTACACCTTC. Translation gives CSVEVSDYGYTF.

This clonotype has a count of ten or more. The chain links TRBV24-1 to TRBJ2-5, with 7 bases fitting TRBD1. The CDR3 sequence is 14 residues long. Germline V gene sequence: CDR1 KGHDR, CDR2 SFDVKD. Trimming removed 2 bases from V and 1 base from J; junction bases left unmatched: 0. The CDR3 DNA follows: TGTGCCACCAGTGATTGGGACAGCCAAGAGACCCAGTACTTC. Translated, it gives CATSDWDSQETQYF.

This chain joins TRBV15 and TRBJ2-5, with 8 bases lining up with TRBD1. The end of the DNA fits TRBJ2-1 better, so the J call may be wrong. The V gene's germline CDR1 is LNHNV and CDR2 YYDKDF (reference sequence). The CDR3 consists of 14 residues. The CDR3 sequence is CATSRTGEANEQFF. In DNA form, the CDR3 reads TGTGCCACCAGCAGGACAGGGGAGGCGAATGAGCAGTTCTTC.

The chain recombines TRBV19 with TRBJ1-4; a weak D match, TRBD1 (5 bases). This CDR3 has 12 residues. Trimming took 11 bases from V and 0 from J, leaving 7 bases between them. Per germline, CDR1 LNHDA and CDR2 SQIVND (reference sequence). The CDR3 nucleotides read TGTGCCGCGGGGCCAACTAATGAAAAACTGTTTTTT. Amino acids: CAAGPTNEKLFF.

V usage is TRBV19 and J usage is TRBJ1-1, with a weak D call TRBD1 (5 bases). V gave up 2 bases and J gave up 1 base, with 11 bases separating them. The CDR3 runs to 15 residues. CDR1 is LNHDA and CDR2 is SQIVND in the germline V gene (reference sequence). CDR3 in amino acids: CASSINGDQNTEAFF. The CDR3 DNA follows: TGTGCCAGTAGTATAAACGGGGACCAGAACACTGAAGCTTTCTTT.

There are a few counts of this clonotype. This chain uses TRBV12-3 or TRBV12-4 with TRBJ2-5, with D unresolved. The CDR3 has 16 residues. The V end lost 2 bases, the J end lost 2 bases, and 15 bases lay between the germline ends. CDR3 nucleotides: TGTGCCAGCAGTTTAAGAGTTCGGTCGGCTCAAGAGACCCAGTACTTC. Its translation is CASSLRVRSAQETQYF.

The V gene is TRBV10-3, the J gene TRBJ2-7; D call uncertain. V was pared by 3 bases and J by 0 bases, with 6 bases between. CDR1 is ENHRY and CDR2 is SYGVKD in the germline V gene. This CDR3 contains 13 residues. For the CDR3, the DNA is TGTGCCATCAGTGAACCAGTCTCCTACGAGCAGTACTTC. Translation gives CAISEPVSYEQYF.

The chain has TRBV27 and TRBJ1-1; 8 bases agree with TRBD1. The CDR3 has 15 amino acids. Germline V CDR1 and CDR2: MNHEY, SMNVEV (reference sequence). The V and J ends lost 7 bases and 6 bases, in that order; junction bases with no gene match: 13. Here the CDR3 reads CASTVSSVTGAEAFF. CDR3 DNA: TGTGCCAGCACCGTTTCCTCGGTGACAGGGGCTGAAGCTTTCTTT.

This chain joins TRBV6-5 and TRBJ2-1, with 10 positions matching TRBD1. The CDR3 runs to 16 residues. Germline V gene lookup returns CDR1 MNHEY and CDR2 SVGAGI. V lost 0 bases and J lost 6; bases outside the gene matches: 5. For the CDR3, the DNA is TGTGCCAGCAGTTACTCCTGGGGGACAGGGGTCAATGAGCAGTTCTTC. Amino acids: CASSYSWGTGVNEQFF.

This clonotype has just a few counts. CDR3 DNA sequence: TGTGCCAGCAGCTTAAGGGTAGCGGGGACCTACAATGAGCAGTTCTTC. Amino acid sequence: CASSLRVAGTYNEQFF. V usage is TRBV7-2 and J usage is TRBJ2-1, with 8 bases aligning to TRBD2. Germline values: CDR1 SGHTA, CDR2 FQGNSA. CDR3 length: 16 residues. V lost 2 bases, J lost 2 bases, and 5 bases stayed unmatched. The variable domain in full, completed from reference TRBV7-2 and TRBJ2-1, reads GAGVSQSPSNKVTEKGKDVELRCDPISGHTALYWYRQSLGQGLEFLIYFQGNSAPDKSGLPSDRFSAERTGGSVSTLTIQRTQQEDSAVYLCASSLRVAGTYNEQFFGPGTRLTVL.

This rearrangement joins TRBV6-2 or TRBV6-3 to TRBJ1-4; D remains unclear. The V and J ends lost 5 bases and 0 bases respectively, with 19 bases between them. This CDR3 region has 18 residues. Germline V lookup: CDR1 MNHEY, CDR2 SVGEGT. CDR3 sequence: CASSDPLLDPATNEKLFF. The CDR3 bases are TGTGCCAGCAGTGACCCCCTCTTGGACCCTGCAACTAATGAAAAACTGTTTTTT.

This chain connects TRBV7-9 to TRBJ2-5; D gene uncertain. The end of the DNA fits TRBJ2-7 better, so the J call may be wrong. The CDR3 spans 12 residues. Germline V gives CDR1 SEHNR, CDR2 FQNEAQ (reference sequence). The CDR3 sequence is CASSDGVLEQYF. The CDR3 DNA is TGTGCCAGCAGCGATGGGGTTCTCGAGCAGTACTTC.

The genes are TRBV5-5 and TRBJ2-1, with D maybe TRBD2 (6 bases). V shed 1 base and J shed 7 bases, with 15 bases lying between them. The CDR3 covers 15 residues. Germline CDR1 is SGHKS and CDR2 is YYEKEE (reference sequence). CDR3 nucleotide sequence: TGTGCCAGCAGCTTGACGGGAGAGTCTAGGAATGAGCAGTTCTTC. This gives the protein CASSLTGESRNEQFF. Complete variable domain (other parts from reference TRBV5-5 and TRBJ2-1): DAGVTQSPTHLIKTRGQQVTLRCSPISGHKSVSWYQQVLGQGPQFIFQYYEKEERGRGNFPDRFSARQFPNYSSELNVNALLLGDSALYLCASSLTGESRNEQFFGPGTRLTVL.

The genes are TRBV4-1 and TRBJ1-4, with D maybe TRBD1 (6 bases). V lost 0 bases to trimming and J lost 4 bases, with 15 bases between them. This CDR3 is built from 17 residues. Germline lookup yields CDR1 MGHRA and CDR2 YSYEKL. The CDR3 protein is CASSQDLRGPINEKLFF. The CDR3 DNA follows: TGCGCCAGCAGCCAAGATCTCCGGGGGCCAATTAATGAAAAACTGTTTTTT.

V is TRBV15 and J is TRBJ2-5, with 14 bases identical to TRBD2. Germline-derived CDR1 and CDR2 are LNHNV and YYDKDF (reference sequence). V gave up 4 bases and J gave up 5 bases; unmatched junction bases: 6. This CDR3 region has 16 residues. The CDR3 reads CATSTPRLAGGETQYF. CDR3 coding DNA: TGTGCCACCAGCACTCCTAGACTAGCGGGGGGGGAGACCCAGTACTTC.

This chain joins TRBV28 and TRBJ1-6; D remains ambiguous. This CDR3 comprises 17 residues. CDR1 and CDR2 (germline): MDHEN, SYDVKM. V lost 1 base to trimming and J lost 5 bases, with 15 bases between them. The chain's CDR3 is CASSLSASGVNNSPLHF. The CDR3 DNA reads as TGTGCCAGCAGTTTATCCGCCTCCGGGGTGAATAATTCACCCCTCCACTTT.

The gene calls are TRBV5-1 and TRBJ2-3; D is unclear. The CDR3 consists of 13 residues. Germline V gene lookup returns CDR1 SGHRS and CDR2 YFSETQ. The germline V and J ends were trimmed by 2 bases and 2 bases, with 6 bases remaining between them. The CDR3 DNA sequence: TGCGCCAGCAGCTTTCGGCTCACAGATACGCAGTATTTT. Its translation: CASSFRLTDTQYF.

A few counts support this clonotype. V is TRBV7-9 and J is TRBJ1-4; no firm D call. The CDR3 is 14 amino acids. V gave up 4 bases and J gave up 7 bases, with 13 bases separating them. Per the germline V gene, CDR1 is SEHNR and CDR2 is FQNEAQ (reference sequence). CDR3: CASSSGRVGEKLFF. The CDR3 nucleotides read TGTGCCAGCAGCTCCGGTAGAGTAGGTGAAAAACTGTTTTTT.

This chain uses TRBV6-6 with TRBJ1-4; tentatively, D is TRBD1 (6 bases). The CDR3 loop spans 15 amino acids. V was trimmed by 5 bases and J by 0 bases, leaving 10 bases between them. In germline, CDR1 is MNHNY, CDR2 SVGAGI (reference sequence). CDR3 bases: TGTGCCAGCAGTCGACGACAGGCAACTAATGAAAAACTGTTTTTT. Protein product: CASSRRQATNEKLFF.

V and J are TRBV7-2 and TRBJ2-7; the match to TRBD2 covers 12 bases. The CDR3 has 18 amino acids. V lost 1 base, J lost 0 bases, and 7 bases stayed unmatched. CDR1 is SGHTA, CDR2 FQGNSA, per germline. This chain's CDR3 is CASSLEASGRVSSYEQYF. CDR3 nucleotides: TGTGCCAGCAGCTTAGAGGCTAGCGGGAGGGTTAGCTCCTACGAGCAGTACTTC.

This clonotype was seen a few times. V and J are TRBV2 and TRBJ2-3; no definite D call. Trimming left V 6 bases short and J 3 bases short, with 10 bases between. This CDR3 has 13 residues. Germline lookup yields CDR1 SNHLY and CDR2 FYNNEI. For the CDR3, the DNA is TGTGCCAGCAGCGGTCAGGAAACAGATACGCAGTATTTT. It translates to CASSGQETDTQYF.

The rearrangement links TRBV18 to TRBJ1-5, with 7 bases fitting TRBD1. Germline V CDR1 and CDR2: KGHSH, LQKENI. There are 15 residues in the CDR3. The V and J ends lost 6 bases and 1 base, in that order; junction bases with no gene match: 6. This chain's CDR3 is CASSATGMSNQPQHF. CDR3 nucleotides: TGTGCCAGCTCGGCGACAGGGATGAGCAATCAGCCCCAGCATTTT.

This chain joins TRBV25-1 and TRBJ1-2; D not certain. This CDR3 contains 12 residues. V lost 2 bases and J lost 5, with 6 bases in between. Looked up from germline, CDR1 is MGHDK and CDR2 is SYGVNS. CDR3 DNA: TGTGCCAGCAGTGAAACGGCGTATGGCTACACCTTC. Translation: CASSETAYGYTF.

The chain joins TRBV7-3 to TRBJ1-1; the match to TRBD1 covers 9 bases. Germline lookup yields CDR1 SGHTA and CDR2 FQGTGA. After removal of 5 bases from V and 4 bases from J, the junction contained 2 bases not matched to a gene. The CDR3 is made up of 13 amino acids. The CDR3 protein is CASSEDRGTEAFF. CDR3 bases: TGTGCCAGCAGCGAGGACAGGGGCACTGAAGCTTTCTTT. The variable domain in full, completed from reference TRBV7-3 and TRBJ1-1, reads GAGVSQTPSNKVTEKGKYVELRCDPISGHTALYWYRQSLGQGPEFLIYFQGTGAADDSGLPNDRFFAVRPEGSVSTLKIQRTERGDSAVYLCASSEDRGTEAFFGQGTRLTVV.

This clonotype has just one count. The chain links TRBV5-5 to TRBJ1-2; D uncertain. CDR1 SGHKS and CDR2 YYEKEE come from the germline V gene (reference sequence). The CDR3 spans 14 residues. Trimming took 5 bases from V and 1 from J, leaving 12 bases between them. This chain's CDR3 is CASSPPGYNYGYTF. The CDR3 DNA is TGTGCCAGCAGTCCTCCGGGTTATAACTATGGCTACACCTTC.

This clonotype has just a few counts. The CDR3 reads CASTPAGYNEQFF. CDR3 bases: TGTGCCAGCACCCCCGCTGGCTACAATGAGCAGTTCTTC. The gene calls are TRBV28 and TRBJ2-1; D not certain. CDR3 length: 13 amino acids. The germline V and J ends were trimmed by 7 bases and 3 bases, with 10 bases remaining between them. The germline gives CDR1 MDHEN, CDR2 SYDVKM.

The chain recombines TRBV6-2 or TRBV6-3 with TRBJ2-2, with TRBD1 identical over 9 bases. Germline CDR1 and CDR2: MNHEY and SVGEGT. After removal of 2 bases from V and 2 bases from J, the junction contained 3 bases not matched to a gene. The CDR3 contains 16 residues. DNA of the CDR3: TGTGCCAGCAGTTACCCGGGACAGGGCAACACCGGGGAGCTGTTTTTT. This codes for CASSYPGQGNTGELFF.